This T cell receptor beta chain stems from a study of T-cell reconstitution after alpha-beta-depleted transplantation in children. Preparation of the TCRbeta library used unique molecular identifiers. MiXCR was run by TCRdb on the PCR reads, yielding one entry per CDR3 protein. This table holds about 590,000 distinct CDR3 sequences, approximately 13% found once. Overall study findings and caveats: Diversity and T-cell counts at one year after transplant derived mostly from new T cells. By about two months after transplant, alpha-beta T cells reportedly arose from several hundred graft clones that had expanded.

This clonotype has only a few counts. Its antigen is still unknown. This receptor was taken from a male patient between 10 and 17 years old who had a stem cell transplant for acute myeloid leukemia, so the T cells may come from the graft donor. The starting material was PBMCs, mostly from graft donor cells, obtained 360 days after TCRalphabeta/CD19-depleted stem cell transplant.

The CDR3 here is CASSQDRGGEKLFF. CDR3 DNA: TGTGCCAGCAGCCAAGATCGAGGGGGTGAAAAACTGTTTTTT. V gene TRBV14 combines with J gene TRBJ1-4, with D tentatively TRBD1 (6 bases). The length of the CDR3 is 14 residues. Per germline, CDR1 SGHDN and CDR2 FVKESK. V lost 0 bases and J lost 7, with 9 bases in between.